This passage covers 21 T cell receptor beta chains from one sample sequenced in a study of metastatic and nonmetastatic thyroid tumors. TCRdb re-called clones from the PCR reads using MiXCR. The data hold 10,000 or so clones, with approximately 33% observed a single time. Among the patients, none had received any treatment before thyroid surgery. The sample comprised tumor tissue. The receptor source for this set is a female donor with papillary thyroid cancer or a benign thyroid nodule (not recorded which). Some clones in this sample may be carry-over from other donors' samples.

The CDR3 DNA follows: TGCGCCAGCAGCCCGAGGGCAGGCGGAGAGGAAAATTATCAGTTCTTC. Amino acids: CASSPRAGGEENYQFF. The chain is built from TRBV5-1 and TRBJ2-1; tentative D call: TRBD2 (5 bases). Trimming took off 4 bases at V and 13 bases at J, with 27 bases between the two ends. Germline V lookup: CDR1 SGHRS, CDR2 YFSETQ. CDR3 length equals 16 residues.

The CDR3 region has the DNA TGCGCCAGCAGCTGGGGGGGACTAGCGGGAGGGGATAACTACGAGCAGTACTTC. It codes for CASSWGGLAGGDNYEQYF. The chain recombines TRBV5-1 with TRBJ2-7; TRBD2 aligns across 16 bases. V shed 3 bases and J 3 bases; nucleotides not matched to a gene: 9. Germline assignment: CDR1 SGHRS and CDR2 YFSETQ. The CDR3 totals 18 residues.

This chain connects TRBV2 to TRBJ1-4; perhaps TRBD1 as D (6 bases). The CDR3 runs to 15 residues. Germline CDR1 reads SNHLY; CDR2 reads FYNNEI. The V and J ends lost 3 bases and 5 bases respectively, with 13 bases between them. CDR3 DNA sequence: TGTGCCAGCAGTGAGTCAAGGGGGAGAAATGAAAAACTGTTTTTT. As protein: CASSESRGRNEKLFF. The entire variable domain, with the rest obtained from reference TRBV2 and TRBJ1-4, is as follows: EPEVTQTPSHQVTQMGQEVILRCVPISNHLYFYWYRQILGQKVEFLVSFYNNEISEKSEIFDDQFSVERPDGSNFTLKIRSTKLEDSAMYFCASSESRGRNEKLFFGSGTQLSVL.

By share, this clone counts as medium-sized. The chain has TRBV20-1 and TRBJ2-7; no definite D call. Germline-derived CDR1 and CDR2 are DFQATT and SNEGSKA (reference sequence). CDR3 length: 15 amino acids. Trimming cost V 0 bases and J 2 bases, with 14 bases left between them. The CDR3 is CSARDEWSNPYEQYF. DNA for the CDR3: TGCAGTGCTAGAGATGAGTGGTCAAACCCCTACGAGCAGTACTTC.

This chain connects TRBV19 to TRBJ1-2; D perhaps matches TRBD1 (6 bases). This CDR3 contains 12 residues. Germline CDR1 reads LNHDA; CDR2 reads SQIVND (reference sequence). V dropped 5 bases and J dropped 6 bases, with 10 bases sitting between them. CDR3 sequence: CASSPRGHGYTF. The CDR3 nucleotides are TGTGCCAGTAGTCCGCGGGGGCATGGCTACACCTTC.

Comments on this clone: A read error may account for a junction end that differs from germline. The rearrangement uses TRBV20-1 and TRBJ2-2, with unresolved D. The CDR3 totals 14 residues. Germline lookup yields CDR1 DFQATT and CDR2 SNEGSKA (reference sequence). In DNA, the CDR3 is TGCAGTGCCCCAGGTTCTTTGCTCACCGTGGAGCTGTTTTTT. Translating it yields CSAPGSLLTVELFF.

In this sample, this clone is medium-sized. The rearrangement links TRBV11-2 to TRBJ2-1; 13 bases map to TRBD2. The germline CDR1 and CDR2 sequences are SGHAT and FQNNGV. J was trimmed by 7 bases and V by 5 bases; bases with no gene match: 5. This CDR3 contains 15 residues. The CDR3 DNA follows: TGTGCCAGCAGCCCCGGACTAGCGGGAGAAAATGAGCAGTTCTTC. This sequence encodes CASSPGLAGENEQFF.

This clone was detected only a few times. A single base separates this from a much larger clone, so it may be a read error. The V and J genes are TRBV29-1 and TRBJ1-2, with a possible D match to TRBD1 (5 bases). Germline-derived CDR1 and CDR2 are SQVTM and ANQGSEA. The CDR3 sequence is 11 residues long. The CDR3 protein is CSVRDDYRYTF. CDR3 bases: TGCAGCGTCAGGGATGACTATCGCTACACCTTC.

This clone was counted at least ten times. A much larger clone sits a single nucleotide away, making a read error possible. This sample also contains other DNA sequences that code for the same CDR3. The genes are TRBV2 and TRBJ2-1, with D uncertain. Deletions cut 5 bases from V and 0 bases from J, with 17 bases between. The CDR3 is made up of 17 amino acids. Germline V CDR1 and CDR2: SNHLY, FYNNEI. In nucleotides, the CDR3 is TGTGCCAGCAGTTATTCTTCGGCAGGACCCTCCTACAATGAGCAGTTCTTC. This sequence encodes CASSYSSAGPSYNEQFF.

The chain links TRBV20-1 to TRBJ2-1; D remains unclear. V was cut by 3 bases and J by 0 bases, with 9 bases left in between. The length of the CDR3 is 14 residues. CDR1 and CDR2 (germline): DFQATT, SNEGSKA (reference sequence). The DNA for the CDR3 is TGCAGTGCTAGGGACCTACGCTCCTACAATGAGCAGTTCTTC. It is translated as CSARDLRSYNEQFF.

This clone came up a few times. The rearrangement uses TRBV2 and TRBJ1-1, with D unresolved. V was pared by 7 bases and J by 1 base, with 10 bases between. The CDR3 has 13 residues. Germline CDR1 SNHLY, CDR2 FYNNEI. DNA for the CDR3: TGTGCCAGCAATTATGTCAAGAACACTGAAGCTTTCTTT. Amino acid sequence: CASNYVKNTEAFF. Full variable domain (rest looked up from reference TRBV2 and TRBJ1-1): EPEVTQTPSHQVTQMGQEVILRCVPISNHLYFYWYRQILGQKVEFLVSFYNNEISEKSEIFDDQFSVERPDGSNFTLKIRSTKLEDSAMYFCASNYVKNTEAFFGQGTRLTVV.

This clone counts as medium-sized. V usage is TRBV6-1 and J usage is TRBJ2-1; TRBD2 aligns across 11 bases. Germline V gives CDR1 MNHNS, CDR2 SASEGT. The CDR3 totals 13 residues. Unmatched junction bases numbered 7, after V lost 10 bases and J lost 8 bases. The CDR3 DNA sequence: TGTGCCACTGTAGCGGGAGGGCCAGATGAGCAGTTCTTC. Protein product: CATVAGGPDEQFF.

By sample fraction, this clone is medium-sized (0.01 to 0.1%). It is likely a read error, because the conserved phenylalanine at the end of the CDR3 is missing. Because the CDR3's place on the DNA is in doubt, the DNA is left out and the CDR3 is given as listed by TCRdb. The chain links TRBV28 to TRBJ2-1; no check of the table's D call, TRBD1, against the DNA was made. The length of the CDR3 is 14 amino acids, counting both ends. Germline values: CDR1 MDHEN, CDR2 SYDVKM. The CDR3 sequence is CASDNLEDRASSEV.

This clone rates as large. The chain uses TRBV30 and TRBJ2-7; 8 nucleotides align to TRBD1. The CDR3 spans 16 residues. The V gene's germline CDR1 is GTSNPN and CDR2 SVGIG (reference sequence). After removal of 2 bases from V and 0 bases from J, the junction contained 9 bases not matched to a gene. This chain's CDR3 is CAWSSFDRGLSYEQYF. The CDR3 nucleotides read TGTGCCTGGAGTAGTTTTGACAGGGGCCTCTCCTACGAGCAGTACTTC.

V usage is TRBV6-5 and J usage is TRBJ1-5; D uncertain. Germline V gene sequence: CDR1 MNHEY, CDR2 SVGAGI. V was pared by 0 bases and J by 0 bases, with 6 bases between. This CDR3 has 15 residues. CDR3 region: CASSYSYLSNQPQHF. Written as DNA, the CDR3 is TGTGCCAGCAGTTACTCGTATCTTAGCAATCAGCCCCAGCATTTT.

This clone was recorded a few times. This chain links TRBV25-1 with TRBJ2-7; 7 bases are shared with TRBD1. CDR1 and CDR2 from the germline V gene are MGHDK and SYGVNS. The CDR3 has 15 amino acids. Trimming removed 4 bases from V and 2 bases from J; junction bases left unmatched: 8. As DNA, the CDR3 is TGTGCCAGCAGTGCCACGACAGGGATTCCCTACGAGCAGTACTTC. Encoded protein: CASSATTGIPYEQYF.

The chain uses TRBV30 and TRBJ1-4; a weak D match, TRBD1 (6 bases). Trimming took 1 base from V and 5 from J, leaving 17 bases between them. The length of the CDR3 is 16 residues. Germline V gives CDR1 GTSNPN, CDR2 SVGIG (reference sequence). CDR3 loop: CAWSEGGRGLNEKLFF. The DNA of the CDR3 is TGTGCCTGGAGTGAGGGGGGCCGGGGTCTAAATGAAAAACTGTTTTTT.

This chain uses TRBV7-6 with TRBJ2-3; no clear D gene. V lost 3 bases and J lost 7, with 23 bases in between. This CDR3 region has 17 residues. From germline, CDR1 is SGHVS and CDR2 FNYEAQ. The DNA of the CDR3 is TGTGCCAGCAGCTTCTTAGCTGGAGAGGTTAAAACATATACGCAGTATTTT. Amino acids: CASSFLAGEVKTYTQYF.

This chain connects TRBV4-1 to TRBJ2-3, with TRBD2 matching over 9 bases. This CDR3 is 19 amino acids long. Germline trimming cut 3 bases from V and 1 base from J; bases unmatched to any gene: 14. Germline V gene sequence: CDR1 MGHRA, CDR2 YSYEKL. The CDR3 DNA reads as TGCGCCAGCAGCCAGGATCGGTTGGTCCTAGCGGGGTGCACAGATACGCAGTATTTT. Amino acids: CASSQDRLVLAGCTDTQYF.

This clone is categorized as medium-sized. The chain couples TRBV5-1 to TRBJ2-1; TRBD2 aligns across 7 bases. CDR3 length: 15 residues. Per germline, CDR1 SGHRS and CDR2 YFSETQ. V shed 3 bases, J shed 3 bases, and the junction held 6 bases outside the gene matches. The CDR3 loop reads CASSYQTSLYNEQFF. The CDR3 DNA sequence: TGCGCCAGCAGCTATCAGACTAGCCTCTACAATGAGCAGTTCTTC.

This clone counts as medium-sized. This chain joins TRBV11-3 and TRBJ2-5; D remains ambiguous. V was cut by 1 base and J by 3 bases, with 9 bases left in between. Germline V gene sequence: CDR1 SGHNT, CDR2 YENEEA. CDR3 length equals 14 residues. The CDR3 coding sequence is TGTGCCAGCAGCTTAGCTTTTGCGGAAGAGACCCAGTACTTC. Protein: CASSLAFAEETQYF.